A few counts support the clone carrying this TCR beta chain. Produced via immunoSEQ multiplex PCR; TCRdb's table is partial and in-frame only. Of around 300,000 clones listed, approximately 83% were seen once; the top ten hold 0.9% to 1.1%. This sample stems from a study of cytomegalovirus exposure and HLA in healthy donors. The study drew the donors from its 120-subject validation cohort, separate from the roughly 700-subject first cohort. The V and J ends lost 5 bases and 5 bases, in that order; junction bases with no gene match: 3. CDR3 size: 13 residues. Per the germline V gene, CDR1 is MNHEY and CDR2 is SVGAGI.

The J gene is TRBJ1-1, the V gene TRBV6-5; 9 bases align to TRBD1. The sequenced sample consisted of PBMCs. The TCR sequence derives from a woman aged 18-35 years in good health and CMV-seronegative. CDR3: CASSIQGATEAFF. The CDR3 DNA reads TGTGCCAGCAGTATACAGGGGGCAACTGAAGCTTTCTTT.